Following are 29 T cell receptor beta chains from one sample sequenced in a study of blood T cell repertoires in COVID-19. Measured with immunoSEQ multiplex PCR; TCRdb has only the in-frame clones, and not every one. There are about 370,000 clones in the sample; nearly 90% occur only once, and about 6.5% lies in the top ten. Sequenced input: peripheral blood. These receptor sequences come from a man in his late teens or twenties with active or convalescent COVID-19.

CDR3 coding DNA: TGTGCCAGCAGCCAAGACGGTCTGGGACTAGCGGGGGTCACAGATACGCAGTATTTT. Translated: CASSQDGLGLAGVTDTQYF. V gene TRBV3-1 (or the pseudogene TRBV3-2) combines with J gene TRBJ2-3, with TRBD2 matching 14 bases. CDR3 size: 19 residues. From germline, CDR1 is LGHDT and CDR2 YNNKEL (reference sequence). Unmatched junction bases numbered 7, after V lost 0 bases and J lost 2 bases.

V is TRBV18 and J is TRBJ1-5; D call uncertain. The CDR3 is 14 amino acids. V was cut by 2 bases and J by 6 bases, with 11 bases left in between. In germline, CDR1 is KGHSH, CDR2 LQKENI. The CDR3 DNA is TGTGCCAGCTCACCAGTATCCGGGGTTCAGCCCCAGCATTTT. Its protein is CASSPVSGVQPQHF.

V is TRBV12-5 and J is TRBJ2-2; D is uncertain. CDR1 and CDR2 (germline): LGHNT, FRNRAP. Trimming removed 0 bases at V and 2 bases at J, with 10 bases between. The CDR3 contains 16 residues. The CDR3 DNA follows: TGTGCTAGTGGTTTGGTATTAGGAGCTAACACCGGGGAGCTGTTTTTT. Translating it yields CASGLVLGANTGELFF. The variable domain in full, completed from reference TRBV12-5 and TRBJ2-2, reads DARVTQTPRHKVTEMGQEVTMRCQPILGHNTVFWYRQTMMQGLELLAYFRNRAPLDDSGMPKDRFSAEMPDATLATLKIQPSEPRDSAVYFCASGLVLGANTGELFFGEGSRLTVL.

Only one count was recorded for this clone. CDR3 residues: CSVGMRQAPGNTIYF. In DNA form, the CDR3 reads TGCAGCGTTGGAATGCGACAGGCCCCTGGAAACACCATATATTTT. The V gene is TRBV29-1, the J gene TRBJ1-3; tentatively, D is TRBD1 (6 bases). The CDR3 is 15 amino acids. V gave up 4 bases and J gave up 2 bases, with 15 bases separating them. CDR1 and CDR2 (germline): SQVTM, ANQGSEA.

The chain has TRBV27 and TRBJ1-2; no firm D call. The V gene's germline CDR1 is MNHEY and CDR2 SMNVEV (reference sequence). The CDR3 length is 13 residues. The germline V and J ends were trimmed by 1 base and 8 bases, with 11 bases remaining between them. The CDR3 loop is CASSLLGGNGYTF. The DNA for the CDR3 is TGTGCCAGCAGTTTATTGGGAGGGAACGGCTACACCTTC.

The chain couples TRBV3-1 (or the pseudogene TRBV3-2) to TRBJ2-7; TRBD2 agrees at 13 bases. CDR3 length: 17 amino acids. From germline, CDR1 is LGHDT and CDR2 YNNKEL (reference sequence). V was clipped by 3 bases and J by 4 bases; unmatched bases: 9. In nucleotides, the CDR3 is TGTGCCAGCAGCCAGTCCCCCGGACTAGCGGGAGTATACGAGCAGTACTTC. Encoded protein: CASSQSPGLAGVYEQYF.

This clone was counted a single time. V and J are TRBV21-1 and TRBJ2-1; the listed D gene, TRBD1, was not tested against the DNA. TRBV21-1 is a pseudogene segment. The CDR3 length is 15 residues. The CDR3 reads CARSLGQELYNEQFF. The CDR3 region has the DNA TGTGCCAGGTCACTAGGACAGGAACTATACAATGAGCAGTTCTTC.

V is TRBV5-5 and J is TRBJ1-6; no clear D gene. V lost 5 bases and J 7 bases, leaving 13 bases between the germline ends. The germline gives CDR1 SGHKS, CDR2 YYEKEE (reference sequence). This CDR3 has 14 residues. As DNA, the CDR3 is TGTGCCAGCAGTATTTACCTAGGAAATTCACCCCTCCACTTT. Its translation is CASSIYLGNSPLHF.

The V and J genes are TRBV4-2 and TRBJ1-2, with TRBD1 as a possible D gene (5 bases). There are 12 residues in the CDR3. The V and J ends lost 8 bases and 7 bases respectively, with 14 bases between them. Germline V CDR1 and CDR2: LGHNA, YNFKEQ. The CDR3 spells CASLGRVGGYTF. As DNA, the CDR3 is TGTGCCAGCCTCGGCAGGGTCGGTGGCTACACCTTC.

V is TRBV24-1 and J is TRBJ2-3, with a possible D match to TRBD1 (5 bases). Trimming pared 0 bases from V and 4 bases from J, leaving 10 bases between. The CDR3 is made up of 15 amino acids. The germline gives CDR1 KGHDR, CDR2 SFDVKD. The CDR3 reads CATSDLWGPADTQYF. In DNA form, the CDR3 reads TGTGCCACCAGTGATTTGTGGGGCCCCGCAGATACGCAGTATTTT.

The rearrangement links TRBV21-1 to TRBJ1-1; TRBD1 is the table's D call and was not checked against the DNA. TRBV21-1 is classified as a pseudogene. This CDR3 has 18 residues. The CDR3 DNA reads as TGTGCCAGCCGCAAAGCCCGGGACAGGGCCGGGCGCCCCACTGAAGCTTTCTTT. Encoded protein: CASRKARDRAGRPTEAFF.

V is TRBV16 and J is TRBJ1-2; 7 nucleotides align to TRBD1. Germline CDR1 is KGHSY and CDR2 is FQNENV. Losses at the gene ends were 2 bases for V and 6 bases for J; bases not matched to a gene: 9. This CDR3 contains 15 residues. CDR3 amino acids: CASSQGPRGLDGYTF. CDR3 DNA: TGTGCCAGCAGCCAAGGTCCCAGGGGGTTAGATGGCTACACCTTC.

The chain recombines TRBV7-3 with TRBJ1-1; D is ambiguous. The CDR3 runs to 13 residues. V gave up 4 bases and J gave up 0 bases, with 6 bases separating them. The germline V gene encodes CDR1 SGHTA and CDR2 FQGTGA. For the CDR3, the DNA is TGTGCCAGCAGCTACCAGTTGAACACTGAAGCTTTCTTT. Residues: CASSYQLNTEAFF.

This clone appeared once. The genes are TRBV2 and TRBJ1-5; no clear D. The V gene's germline CDR1 is SNHLY and CDR2 FYNNEI. The length of the CDR3 is 14 residues. Trimming removed 5 bases at V and 3 bases at J, with 11 bases between. The CDR3 loop is CASSPGLNNQPQHF. CDR3 bases: TGTGCCAGCAGTCCAGGACTGAACAATCAGCCCCAGCATTTT.

The DNA for the CDR3 is TGTGCCAGCAGACAACAGGGGTTTCGGGGCTACACCTTC. Amino acids: CASRQQGFRGYTF. The chain employs TRBV6-5 and TRBJ1-2; TRBD1 matches 7 bases. V trimming: 6 bases; J trimming: 8 bases; junction bases outside the gene matches: 9. Germline CDR1 is MNHEY and CDR2 is SVGAGI. This CDR3 has 13 residues.

The chain links TRBV6-5 to TRBJ1-5, with D possibly matching TRBD1 (5 bases). This CDR3 spans 13 amino acids. V was shortened by 6 bases and J by 4 bases, with 10 bases between the two germline ends. Germline CDR1 reads MNHEY; CDR2 reads SVGAGI. The CDR3 nucleotides read TGTGCCAGCAGGCCACAGGTGAATCAGCCCCAGCATTTT. It yields the protein CASRPQVNQPQHF.

The J gene is TRBJ1-2, the V gene TRBV29-1; 8 bases map to TRBD1. The CDR3 totals 14 residues. J was trimmed by 2 bases and V by 7 bases; bases with no gene match: 9. Per germline, CDR1 SQVTM and CDR2 ANQGSEA. CDR3 coding DNA: TGCAGCGACCAGGACAGGGTATCGAACTATGGCTACACCTTC. Its translation: CSDQDRVSNYGYTF.

The chain combines TRBV2 with TRBJ1-1; possibly TRBD1 for D (5 bases). The CDR3 extends over 14 amino acids. In germline, CDR1 is SNHLY, CDR2 FYNNEI. Trimming shortened V by 6 bases and J by 5 bases, and 16 bases separated the two germline ends. CDR3 sequence reads: CASRPGGKGTEAFF. CDR3 coding DNA: TGTGCCAGCAGGCCTGGGGGGAAGGGGACTGAAGCTTTCTTT.

The gene calls are TRBV4-3 and TRBJ2-7; weak D call: TRBD1 (6 bases). CDR1 is LGHNA, CDR2 YSLEER, per germline. V was shortened by 4 bases and J by 0 bases, with 13 bases between the two germline ends. This CDR3 is built from 15 residues. The CDR3 is CASSLSRDTSYEQYF. For the CDR3, the DNA is TGCGCCAGCAGCCTCTCCCGGGACACCTCCTACGAGCAGTACTTC.

The chain joins TRBV7-8 to TRBJ1-2; 7 bases fit TRBD1. The CDR3 covers 13 residues. V dropped 5 bases and J dropped 4; count of bases not matched to a gene: 4. CDR1 is SGHVS, CDR2 FQNEAQ, per germline. The CDR3 here is CASSPTGAYGYTF. The CDR3 coding sequence is TGTGCCAGCAGCCCCACAGGGGCCTATGGCTACACCTTC.

This chain links TRBV5-1 with TRBJ2-5; 7 positions match TRBD2. The CDR3 loop spans 15 amino acids. Germline V gene data show CDR1 as SGHRS and CDR2 as YFSETQ. Trimming took 0 bases from V and 5 from J; bases not matched to a gene: 7. The CDR3 DNA follows: TGCGCCAGCAGCTTGGGGGCTAGCGGTCGGGAGACCCAGTACTTC. Its protein is CASSLGASGRETQYF.

This chain joins TRBV9 and TRBJ2-1; 9 nucleotides agree with TRBD2. V trimming: 0 bases; J trimming: 5 bases; junction bases outside the gene matches: 3. Germline V gene lookup returns CDR1 SGDLS and CDR2 YYNGEE. This CDR3 region has 15 residues. The CDR3 sequence: CASSVERGADNEQFF. The CDR3 DNA is TGTGCCAGCAGCGTAGAGCGGGGGGCGGACAATGAGCAGTTCTTC.

V is TRBV10-3 and J is TRBJ1-5; D unresolved. This CDR3 spans 14 amino acids. CDR1 ENHRY and CDR2 SYGVKD come from the germline V gene. The ends were cut back, 0 bases at V and 4 bases at J, with 7 bases in the middle. The CDR3 reads CAISESLRNQPQHF. Written as DNA, the CDR3 is TGTGCCATCAGTGAGTCTCTCAGAAATCAGCCCCAGCATTTT.

The rearrangement joins TRBV11-2 to TRBJ2-3, with TRBD2 identical over 10 bases. The CDR3 consists of 17 residues. Germline assignment: CDR1 SGHAT and CDR2 FQNNGV. The trim removed 5 bases at V and 0 bases at J, leaving 8 bases unmatched. The CDR3 here is CASSLASGGFSTDTQYF. The CDR3, as DNA: TGTGCCAGCAGCCTCGCTAGCGGGGGATTTAGCACAGATACGCAGTATTTT.

V is TRBV6-5 and J is TRBJ2-3, with 9 bases lining up with TRBD2. Germline V lookup: CDR1 MNHEY, CDR2 SVGAGI. The CDR3 has 12 residues. V lost 10 bases to trimming and J lost 5 bases; unmatched junction nucleotides: 4. The CDR3 region is CATTRGGDTQYF. The CDR3 DNA is TGTGCCACCACGCGGGGGGGAGATACGCAGTATTTT.

This sequence joins TRBV5-1 and TRBJ2-3, with a tentative D call TRBD2 (7 bases). The CDR3 covers 19 residues. Germline V gives CDR1 SGHRS, CDR2 YFSETQ. V was clipped by 5 bases and J by 7 bases, with 32 bases between them. The CDR3 loop reads CASSSGEAITAGDLNTQYF. The CDR3 coding sequence is TGCGCCAGCAGTTCAGGGGAGGCGATAACGGCGGGAGATTTAAATACGCAGTATTTT. Drawing the rest from reference TRBV5-1 and TRBJ2-3, the complete variable domain is KAGVTQTPRYLIKTRGQQVTLSCSPISGHRSVSWYQQTPGQGLQFLFEYFSETQRNKGNFPGRFSGRQFSNSRSEMNVSTLELGDSALYLCASSSGEAITAGDLNTQYFGPGTRLTVL.

V is TRBV7-8 and J is TRBJ2-1; a weak D match, TRBD1 (5 bases). The CDR3 loop spans 13 amino acids. CDR1 and CDR2 from the germline V gene are SGHVS and FQNEAQ. The ends were cut back, 2 bases at V and 12 bases at J, with 14 bases in the middle. CDR3: CASSLLDTYRQFF. CDR3 sequence (DNA): TGTGCCAGCAGCTTACTGGACACGTATCGGCAGTTCTTC.

This clone was seen a few times. The chain recombines TRBV28 with TRBJ2-7; TRBD2 might be the D (5 bases). Germline V gene data show CDR1 as MDHEN and CDR2 as SYDVKM. This CDR3 has 15 residues. Trimming removed 7 bases at V and 7 bases at J, with 23 bases between. The CDR3 spells CASTEGSLRMVEQYF. DNA for the CDR3: TGTGCCAGCACTGAGGGCAGCCTGAGAATGGTAGAGCAGTACTTC.

The chain uses TRBV4-3 and TRBJ1-4, with 8 bases that match TRBD1. The length of the CDR3 is 17 residues. Germline lookup yields CDR1 LGHNA and CDR2 YSLEER. The V segment lost 1 base and the J segment 6 bases; nucleotides outside the gene matches: 10. CDR3 sequence reads: CASSQVRAGTGYEKLFF. DNA of the CDR3: TGCGCCAGCAGCCAAGTTCGTGCCGGGACAGGCTATGAAAAACTGTTTTTT.